This T cell receptor (beta chain) originates from a study of identical twins. Germline lookup yields CDR1 SGHRS and CDR2 YFSETQ. Deletions cut 0 bases from V and 2 bases from J, with 10 bases between. The CDR3 runs 15 residues. MiXCR, applied by TCRdb to the 5' RACE reads, yields one record per CDR3 protein. Of about 340,000 distinct CDR3 sequences listed, approximately 8.7% were seen once; the top ten hold 7.5% to 9.5%. Sequencing used naive T cells sorted from blood. The J gene is TRBJ2-3, the V gene TRBV5-1, with D unresolved. This TCR was recovered from a woman aged 50 to 60 in good health. Written as DNA, the CDR3 is TGCGCCAGCAGCTTGGCCCGGGCACCCACAGATACGCAGTATTTT. It yields the protein CASSLARAPTDTQYF. Looking up the rest from reference TRBV5-1 and TRBJ2-3 gives the full variable domain: KAGVTQTPRYLIKTRGQQVTLSCSPISGHRSVSWYQQTPGQGLQFLFEYFSETQRNKGNFPGRFSGRQFSNSRSEMNVSTLELGDSALYLCASSLARAPTDTQYFGPGTRLTVL.